The present entry profiles one TCR beta chain with its context. Its antigen remains unidentified. The input lacks base qualities; no much larger clone sits a single base away. The CDR3 numbers 15 residues from cysteine through phenylalanine. The only DNA kept is the CDR3, 45 bases in frame from the first base. CDR1 SGHTA and CDR2 FQGNSA were looked up in the germline V gene. The V and J ends are trimmed by 0 bases and 6 bases, leaving 12 bases between them. Receptors were amplified or captured by RT-PCR. For sequencing, a NextSeq 550 was employed. TCRdb reprocessing: public reads trimmed at Q25 with fastp, clones called with MiXCR, in-frame beta chains kept. Rows matching on CDR3 protein sequence are summarized as one entry with the most common DNA and genes. Across this sample there are some 160,000 distinct CDR3 sequences, with nearly 25% seen only once. The ten largest account for approximately 26% of the sample.

The data are from a study of patients and donors after allogeneic stem cell transplantation (dated by TCRdb to the early 2020s). The chain is made from TRBV7-2 and TRBJ2-1, with TRBD2 tentatively as D gene (6 bases match). Material: blood, either unsorted or a sorted T cell fraction (not recorded which). The sequence came from a human donor who was either an allogeneic HSCT recipient or a stem cell or donor lymphocyte infusion donor (not recorded which). It is not recorded whose cells these are; they may come from a transplant donor. The DNA is as follows: TGTGCCAGCAGCTTAGCGGCGCGGGACCTCAATGAGCAGTTCTTC. It is translated as CASSLAARDLNEQFF.